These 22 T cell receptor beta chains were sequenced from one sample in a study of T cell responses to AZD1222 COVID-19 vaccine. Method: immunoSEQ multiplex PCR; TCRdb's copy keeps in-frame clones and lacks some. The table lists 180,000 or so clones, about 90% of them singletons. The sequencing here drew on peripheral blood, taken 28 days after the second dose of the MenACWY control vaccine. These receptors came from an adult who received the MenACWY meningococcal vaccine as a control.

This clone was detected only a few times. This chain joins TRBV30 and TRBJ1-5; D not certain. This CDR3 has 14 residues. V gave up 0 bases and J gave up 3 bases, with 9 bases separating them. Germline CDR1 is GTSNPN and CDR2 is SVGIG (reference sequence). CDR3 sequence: CAWSVDPANQPQHF. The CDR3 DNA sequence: TGTGCCTGGAGTGTAGACCCCGCCAATCAGCCCCAGCATTTT.

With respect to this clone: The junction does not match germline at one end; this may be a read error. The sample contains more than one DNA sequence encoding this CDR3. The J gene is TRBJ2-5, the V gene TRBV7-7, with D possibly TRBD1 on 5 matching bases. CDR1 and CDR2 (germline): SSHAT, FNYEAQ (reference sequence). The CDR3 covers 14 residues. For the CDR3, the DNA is TGCGCCAGCAGCTTAGGATCAGGGCGCGAGACCCAGTACTTC. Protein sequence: CASSLGSGRETQYF.

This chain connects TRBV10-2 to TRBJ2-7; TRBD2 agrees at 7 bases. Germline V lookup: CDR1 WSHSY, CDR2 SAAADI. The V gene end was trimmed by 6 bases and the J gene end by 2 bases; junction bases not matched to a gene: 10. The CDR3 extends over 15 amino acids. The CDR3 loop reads CASRDRGGDPYEQYF. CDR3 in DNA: TGCGCCAGCAGGGACCGTGGGGGGGACCCCTACGAGCAGTACTTC.

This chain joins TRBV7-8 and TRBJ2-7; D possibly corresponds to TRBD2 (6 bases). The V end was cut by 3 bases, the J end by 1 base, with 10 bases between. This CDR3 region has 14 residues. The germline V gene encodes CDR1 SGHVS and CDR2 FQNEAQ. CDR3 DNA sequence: TGTGCCAGCAGCTTCCCCGGGAGTTCCTACGAGCAGTACTTC. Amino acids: CASSFPGSSYEQYF.

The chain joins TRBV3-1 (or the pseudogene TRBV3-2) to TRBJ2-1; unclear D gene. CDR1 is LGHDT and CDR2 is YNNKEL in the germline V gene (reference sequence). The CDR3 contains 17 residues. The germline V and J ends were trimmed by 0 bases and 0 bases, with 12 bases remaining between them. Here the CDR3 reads CASSQEFAQNSYNEQFF. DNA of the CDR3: TGTGCCAGCAGCCAAGAGTTCGCACAGAACTCCTACAATGAGCAGTTCTTC.

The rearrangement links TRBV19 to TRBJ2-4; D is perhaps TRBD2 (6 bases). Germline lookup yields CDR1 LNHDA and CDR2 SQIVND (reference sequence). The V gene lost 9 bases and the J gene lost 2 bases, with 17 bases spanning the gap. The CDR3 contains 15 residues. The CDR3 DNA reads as TGTGCCAGCCAGTGGGGTAGCGGAACCAAAAACATTCAGTACTTC. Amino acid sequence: CASQWGSGTKNIQYF.

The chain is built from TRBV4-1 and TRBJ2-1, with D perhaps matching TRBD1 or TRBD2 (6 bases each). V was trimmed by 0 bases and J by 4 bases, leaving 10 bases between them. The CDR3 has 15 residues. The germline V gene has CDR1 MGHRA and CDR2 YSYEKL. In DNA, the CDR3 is TGCGCCAGCAGCCAAGATGAGGGGGGATACAATGAGCAGTTCTTC. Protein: CASSQDEGGYNEQFF.

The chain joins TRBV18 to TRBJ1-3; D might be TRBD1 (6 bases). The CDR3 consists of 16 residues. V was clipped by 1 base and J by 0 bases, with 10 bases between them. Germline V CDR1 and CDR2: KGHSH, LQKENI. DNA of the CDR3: TGTGCCAGCTCACCACTACAGGGACCCTCTGGAAACACCATATATTTT. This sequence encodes CASSPLQGPSGNTIYF.

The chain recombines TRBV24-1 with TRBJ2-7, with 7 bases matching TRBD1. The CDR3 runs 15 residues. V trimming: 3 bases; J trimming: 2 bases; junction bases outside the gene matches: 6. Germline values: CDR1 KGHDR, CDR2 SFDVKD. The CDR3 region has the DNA TGTGCCACCAGTGATGGCAGGGGGATTACCTACGAGCAGTACTTC. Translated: CATSDGRGITYEQYF.

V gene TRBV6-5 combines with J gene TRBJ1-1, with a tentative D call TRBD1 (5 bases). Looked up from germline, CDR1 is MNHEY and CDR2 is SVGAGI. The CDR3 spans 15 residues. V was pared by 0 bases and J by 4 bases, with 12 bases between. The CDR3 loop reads CASSYSKGSGTEAFF. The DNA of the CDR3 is TGTGCCAGCAGTTACTCGAAGGGGAGCGGCACTGAAGCTTTCTTT.

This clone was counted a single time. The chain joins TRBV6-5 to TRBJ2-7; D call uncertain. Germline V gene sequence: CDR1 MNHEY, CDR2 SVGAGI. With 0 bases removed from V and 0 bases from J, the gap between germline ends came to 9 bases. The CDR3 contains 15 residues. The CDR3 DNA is TGTGCCAGCAGTTACTCAAGGGAACCCTCCTACGAGCAGTACTTC. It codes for CASSYSREPSYEQYF.

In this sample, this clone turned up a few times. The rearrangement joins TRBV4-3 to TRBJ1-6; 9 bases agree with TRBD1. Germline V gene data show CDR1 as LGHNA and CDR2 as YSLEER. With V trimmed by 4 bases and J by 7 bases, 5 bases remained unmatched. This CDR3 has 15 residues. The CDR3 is CASSPQDRGNSPLHF. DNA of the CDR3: TGCGCCAGCAGCCCTCAAGACAGGGGGAATTCACCCCTCCACTTT.

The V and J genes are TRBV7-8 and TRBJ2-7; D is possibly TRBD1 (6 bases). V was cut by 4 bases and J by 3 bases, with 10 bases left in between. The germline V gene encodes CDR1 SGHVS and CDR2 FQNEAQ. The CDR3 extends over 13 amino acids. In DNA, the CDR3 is TGTGCCAGCAGCTCGGGACACCTCTACGAGCAGTACTTC. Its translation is CASSSGHLYEQYF. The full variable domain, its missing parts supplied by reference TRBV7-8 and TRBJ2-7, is GAGVSQSPRYKVAKRGQDVALRCDPISGHVSLFWYQQALGQGPEFLTYFQNEAQLDKSGLPSDRFFAERPEGSVSTLKIQRTQQEDSAVYLCASSSGHLYEQYFGPGTRLTVT.

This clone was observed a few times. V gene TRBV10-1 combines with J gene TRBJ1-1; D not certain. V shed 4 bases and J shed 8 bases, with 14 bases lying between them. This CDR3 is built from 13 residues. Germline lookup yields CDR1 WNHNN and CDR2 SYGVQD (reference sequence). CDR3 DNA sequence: TGCGCCAGCAGTGGAACGGGGTACGGAGAAGCTTTCTTT. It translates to CASSGTGYGEAFF.

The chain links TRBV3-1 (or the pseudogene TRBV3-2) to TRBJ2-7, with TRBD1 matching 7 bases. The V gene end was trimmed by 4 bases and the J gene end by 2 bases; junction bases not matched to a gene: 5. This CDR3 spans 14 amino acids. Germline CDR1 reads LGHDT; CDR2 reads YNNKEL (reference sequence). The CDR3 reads CASSPWTGPYEQYF. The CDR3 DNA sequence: TGTGCCAGCAGCCCGTGGACAGGACCCTACGAGCAGTACTTC.

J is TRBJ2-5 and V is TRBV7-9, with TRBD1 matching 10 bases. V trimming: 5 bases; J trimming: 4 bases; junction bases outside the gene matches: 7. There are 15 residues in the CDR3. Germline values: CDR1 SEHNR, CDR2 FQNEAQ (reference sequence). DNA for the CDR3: TGTGCCAGCAGCCCGGGACAGGGGCAACGAGAGACCCAGTACTTC. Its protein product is CASSPGQGQRETQYF.

This CDR3 reads CASSAITDRFPDTQYF. The CDR3 DNA reads TGTGCCAGCAGCGCGATTACGGACAGGTTCCCAGATACGCAGTATTTT. The J gene is TRBJ2-3, the V gene TRBV6-2 or TRBV6-3, with 7 bases identical to TRBD1. The junction had 13 bases not matched to a gene; V was cut back by 6 bases and J by 4 bases. Germline assignment: CDR1 MNHEY and CDR2 SVGEGT. This CDR3 spans 16 amino acids.

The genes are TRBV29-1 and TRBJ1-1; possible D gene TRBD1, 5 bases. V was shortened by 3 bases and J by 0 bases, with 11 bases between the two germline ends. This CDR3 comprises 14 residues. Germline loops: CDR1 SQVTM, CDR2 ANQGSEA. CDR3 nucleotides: TGCAGCGTTGATCTGGGGCCCATGAACACTGAAGCTTTCTTT. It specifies CSVDLGPMNTEAFF.

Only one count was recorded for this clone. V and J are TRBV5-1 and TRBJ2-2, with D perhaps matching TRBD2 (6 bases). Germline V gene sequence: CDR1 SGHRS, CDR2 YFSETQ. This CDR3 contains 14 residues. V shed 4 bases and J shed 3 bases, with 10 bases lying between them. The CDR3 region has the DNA TGCGCCAGCAGCGGGAGGCGGGACACCGGGGAGCTGTTTTTT. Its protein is CASSGRRDTGELFF.

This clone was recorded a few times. The CDR3: CASSLSYGRNEKLFF. The CDR3 DNA reads as TGCGCCAGCAGCTTGTCTTACGGCCGTAATGAAAAACTGTTTTTT. The chain joins TRBV5-1 to TRBJ1-4; D remains unclear. Trimming removed 1 base from V and 4 bases from J, with 11 bases in between. The CDR3 extends over 15 amino acids. Germline values: CDR1 SGHRS, CDR2 YFSETQ.

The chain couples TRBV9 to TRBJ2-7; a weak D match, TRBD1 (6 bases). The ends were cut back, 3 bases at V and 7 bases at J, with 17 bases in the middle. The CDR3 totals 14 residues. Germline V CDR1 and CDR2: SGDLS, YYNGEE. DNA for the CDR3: TGTGCCAGCAGCGCTGAGGGGGTCCAAGAGGAGCAGTACTTC. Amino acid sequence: CASSAEGVQEEQYF.

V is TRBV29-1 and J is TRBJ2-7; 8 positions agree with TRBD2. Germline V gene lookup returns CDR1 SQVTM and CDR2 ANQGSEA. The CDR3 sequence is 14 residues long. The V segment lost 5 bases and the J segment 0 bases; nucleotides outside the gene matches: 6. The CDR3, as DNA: TGCAGCGTTTCCGAGCGGGAGAGCTCCTACGAGCAGTACTTC. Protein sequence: CSVSERESSYEQYF.